This T cell receptor (beta chain) was sequenced during a study of metastatic and nonmetastatic thyroid tumors. Study in general: Across peripheral blood and tumor or nodule tissue samples taken from malignant and benign thyroid patients, the repertoires were compared with one another.

The germline V gene has CDR1 MNHEY and CDR2 SMNVEV (reference sequence). The V segment lost 6 bases and the J segment 0 bases; nucleotides outside the gene matches: 8. The CDR3 contains 15 residues. General study results and limits: Benign nodules reportedly had significantly lower TCR beta diversity than malignant thyroid tumors in blood and tumor.

A word on this clone: The target antigen is unknown.

Among the patients, none had received any treatment before thyroid surgery. Per the original data handling: A classifier for distant metastasis in papillary thyroid cancer was constructed using CDR3 differences observed across clinicopathological groups. TCRdb re-called the PCR reads through MiXCR. TCRdb's processing, not the authors', yielded these V and J calls. The table records around 8,000 clones, roughly 26% of them present only once. The TCR originated in a female donor with papillary thyroid cancer or a benign thyroid nodule (not recorded which). Some clones in this sample may be carry-over from other donors' samples. Sample: adjacent normal tissue. V and J are TRBV27 and TRBJ2-7, with 7 bases lining up with TRBD2. DNA of the CDR3: TGTGCCAGCAGCACCCGCGGGGGACTCTCCTACGAGCAGTACTTC. This sequence encodes CASSTRGGLSYEQYF.